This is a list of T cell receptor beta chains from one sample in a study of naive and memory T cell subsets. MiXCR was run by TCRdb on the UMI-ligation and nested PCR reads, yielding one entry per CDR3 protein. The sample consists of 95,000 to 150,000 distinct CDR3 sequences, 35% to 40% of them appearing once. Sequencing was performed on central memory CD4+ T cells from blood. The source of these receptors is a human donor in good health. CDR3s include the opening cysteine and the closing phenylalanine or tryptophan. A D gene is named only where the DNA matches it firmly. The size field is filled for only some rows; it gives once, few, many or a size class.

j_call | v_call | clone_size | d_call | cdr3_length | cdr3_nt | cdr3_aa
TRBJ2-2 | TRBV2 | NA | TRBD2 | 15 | TGTGCCAGCAGTGGGACTAGCGGGATAACCGGGGAGCTGTTTTTT | CASSGTSGITGELFF
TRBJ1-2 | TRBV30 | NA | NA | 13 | TGTGCCTGGAACAGCGAAAGAAACTATGGCTACACCTTC | CAWNSERNYGYTF
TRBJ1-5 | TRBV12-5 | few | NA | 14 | TGTGCTAGTGGTTTGATGGGCGCCAATCAGCCCCAGCATTTT | CASGLMGANQPQHF
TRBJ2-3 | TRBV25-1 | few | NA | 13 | TGTGCCAGCAGTGAGGCGAGACAGGTTATGCAGTATTTT | CASSEARQVMQYF
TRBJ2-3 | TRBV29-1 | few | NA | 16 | TGCAGCGTTATACCACCCCTGGGAGGAGGCAAGGATACGCAGTATTTT | CSVIPPLGGGKDTQYF
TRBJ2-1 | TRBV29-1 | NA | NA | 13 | TGCAGAAGCCGACTACGCCCGATGGATGAGCAGTTCTTC | CRSRLRPMDEQFF
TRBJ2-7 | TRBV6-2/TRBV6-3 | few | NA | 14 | TGTGCCAGCAAGAACGAGCGGAGCTCCTACGAGCAGTACTTC | CASKNERSSYEQYF
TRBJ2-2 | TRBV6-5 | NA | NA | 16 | TGTGCCAGCAGTTACAGGCAGCTCGCGAACACCGGGGAGCTGTTTTTT | CASSYRQLANTGELFF
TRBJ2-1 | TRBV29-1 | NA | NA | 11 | TGCAGCGGGGCCGGTTACAATGAGCAGTTCTTC | CSGAGYNEQFF
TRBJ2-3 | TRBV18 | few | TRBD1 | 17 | TGTGTCAGCTCACCACGCCGGGACAGGGAAAGTTCAGATACGCAGTATTTT | CVSSPRRDRESSDTQYF
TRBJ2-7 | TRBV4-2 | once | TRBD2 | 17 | TGTGCCAGCAGCCAAGGGACCGGGACTACCCTACCCTACGAGCAGTACTTC | CASSQGTGTTLPYEQYF
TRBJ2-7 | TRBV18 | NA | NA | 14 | TGTGCCAGCTCACCACGGCAGGGAGAGTACGAGCAGTACTTC | CASSPRQGEYEQYF
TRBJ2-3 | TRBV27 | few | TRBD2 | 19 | TGTGCCAGCAGTCTCAAGGGACTAGCGGGAGGTAGGAGCACAGATACGCAGTATTTT | CASSLKGLAGGRSTDTQYF
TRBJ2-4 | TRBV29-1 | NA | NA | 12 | TGCAGCGTTGCTGAGGCCCAAAACATTCAGTACTTC | CSVAEAQNIQYF
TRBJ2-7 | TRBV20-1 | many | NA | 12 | TGCAGTGCTAGCCCGGACAGTTACGAGCAGTACTTC | CSASPDSYEQYF
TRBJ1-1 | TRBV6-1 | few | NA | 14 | TGTGCCAGCAGTGAAGCGGGGGGCCACACTGAAGCTTTCTTT | CASSEAGGHTEAFF
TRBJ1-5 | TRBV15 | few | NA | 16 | TGTGCCACCAGAGAAAACAGGGCCTTGAGCAATCAGCCCCAGCATTTT | CATRENRALSNQPQHF
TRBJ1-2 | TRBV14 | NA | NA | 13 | TGTGCCAGCAGCCAAGTGGGACCCTATGGCTACACCTTC | CASSQVGPYGYTF
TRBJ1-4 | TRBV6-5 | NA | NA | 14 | TGTGCCAGCAGGGCCGGGACAAGGGGTAGAAAACTGTTTTTT | CASRAGTRGRKLFF
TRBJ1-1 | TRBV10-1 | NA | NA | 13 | TGCGCCAGCAGTGATGGTTTCACTGCTGAAGCTTTCTTT | CASSDGFTAEAFF
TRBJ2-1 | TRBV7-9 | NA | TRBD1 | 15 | TGTGCCAGCAGGACGACAGGGGGCTACTACAATGAGCAGTTCTTC | CASRTTGGYYNEQFF
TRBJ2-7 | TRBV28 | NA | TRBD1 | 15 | TGTGCCAGCAGCGGGGACAGGCCGACGATCTACGAGCAGTACTTC | CASSGDRPTIYEQYF
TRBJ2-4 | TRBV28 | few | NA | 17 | TGTGCCAGCAGTTTATTTGTGGCGAATATGGCCAAAAACATTCAGTACTTC | CASSLFVANMAKNIQYF
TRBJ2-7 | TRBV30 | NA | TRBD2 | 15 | TGTGCCTGGAGTGTACTAGCGGGAGGCACCTACGAGCAGTACTTC | CAWSVLAGGTYEQYF
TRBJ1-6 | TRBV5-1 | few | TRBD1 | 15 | TGCGCCAGCAGCGTGGACAGGGGGCATGGGTCACCCCTCCACTTT | CASSVDRGHGSPLHF
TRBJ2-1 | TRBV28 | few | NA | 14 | TGTGCCAGCAAAAGGAGGGCAAAGAGGAATGAGCAGTTCTTC | CASKRRAKRNEQFF
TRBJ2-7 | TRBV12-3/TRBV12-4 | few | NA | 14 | TGTGCCAGCAGTCCGAGGACGGGTTCCTACGAGCAGTACTTC | CASSPRTGSYEQYF
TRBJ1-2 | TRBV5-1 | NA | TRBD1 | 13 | TGCGCCAGCGGGGACAGGTCTAACTATGGCTACACCTTC | CASGDRSNYGYTF
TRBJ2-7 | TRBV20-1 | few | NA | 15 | TGCAGTGCTAGAGATAAGTCAGGAATTACCTACGAGCAGTACTTC | CSARDKSGITYEQYF
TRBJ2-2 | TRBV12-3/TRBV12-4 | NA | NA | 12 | TGTGCCAGCAGGGTTTTCACCGGGGAGCTGTTTTTT | CASRVFTGELFF
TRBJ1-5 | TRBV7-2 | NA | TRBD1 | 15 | TGTGCCAGCAGCTTTCCAGGGGGAAGAAATCAGCCCCAGCATTTT | CASSFPGGRNQPQHF
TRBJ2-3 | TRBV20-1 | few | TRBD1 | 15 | TGCAGTGCGCCGGACAGGGGGTTGAGCACAGATACGCAGTATTTT | CSAPDRGLSTDTQYF
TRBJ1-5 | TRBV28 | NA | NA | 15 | TGTGCCAGCAGTTTTAGGGGAAGCGGCAATCAGCCCCAGCATTTT | CASSFRGSGNQPQHF
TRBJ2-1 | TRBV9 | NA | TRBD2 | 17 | TGTGCCAGCAGCGTAGACCCACTAGCGGGAGTCAAAAATGAGCAGTTCTTC | CASSVDPLAGVKNEQFF
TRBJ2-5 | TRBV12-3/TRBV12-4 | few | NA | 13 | TGTGCCAGCAGTTTACGCCTTCAAGAGACCCAGTACTTC | CASSLRLQETQYF
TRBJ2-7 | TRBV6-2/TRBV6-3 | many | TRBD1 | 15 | TGTGCCAGCAGTTCCGCCGGGACAGGTAACTACGAGCAGTACTTC | CASSSAGTGNYEQYF
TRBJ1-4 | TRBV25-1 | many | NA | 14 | TGTGCCAGCACCCCCGACCCAACTAATGAAAAACTGTTTTTT | CASTPDPTNEKLFF
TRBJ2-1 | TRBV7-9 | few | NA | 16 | TGTGCCAGCAGCTCGGGACGGAGAAACTCCTACAATGAGCAGTTCTTC | CASSSGRRNSYNEQFF
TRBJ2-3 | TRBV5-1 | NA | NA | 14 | TGCGCCAGCAGCTTGGATAGCAGCACAGATACGCAGTATTTT | CASSLDSSTDTQYF
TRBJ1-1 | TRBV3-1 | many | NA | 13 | TGTGCCAGCAGCCAGAAGATGAACACTGAAGCTTTCTTT | CASSQKMNTEAFF
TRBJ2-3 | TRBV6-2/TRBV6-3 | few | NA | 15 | TGTGCCAGCGGGATGGGGAGAGGAGATGAAGATACGCAGTATTTT | CASGMGRGDEDTQYF
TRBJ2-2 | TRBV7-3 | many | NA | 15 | TGTGCCAGCAGCTTAGAGCCCAGAGAGAACGGGGAGCTGTTTTTT | CASSLEPRENGELFF
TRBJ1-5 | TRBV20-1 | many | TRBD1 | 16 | TGCAGTGCTAGGGGTGGGACAGGGGCGGCCAATCAGCCCCAGCATTTT | CSARGGTGAANQPQHF